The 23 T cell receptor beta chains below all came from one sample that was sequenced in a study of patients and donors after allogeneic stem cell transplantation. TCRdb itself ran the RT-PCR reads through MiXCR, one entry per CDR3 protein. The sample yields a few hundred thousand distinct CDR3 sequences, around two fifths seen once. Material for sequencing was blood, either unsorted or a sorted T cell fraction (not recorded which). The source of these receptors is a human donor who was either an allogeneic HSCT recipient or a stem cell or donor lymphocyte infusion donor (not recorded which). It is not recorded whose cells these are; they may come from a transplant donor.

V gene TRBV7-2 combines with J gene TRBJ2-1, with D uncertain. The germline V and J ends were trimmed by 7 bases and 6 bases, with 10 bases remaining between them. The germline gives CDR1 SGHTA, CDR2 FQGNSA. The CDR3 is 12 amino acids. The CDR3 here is CASTPPINEQFF. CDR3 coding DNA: TGTGCCAGCACCCCGCCTATCAATGAGCAGTTCTTC.

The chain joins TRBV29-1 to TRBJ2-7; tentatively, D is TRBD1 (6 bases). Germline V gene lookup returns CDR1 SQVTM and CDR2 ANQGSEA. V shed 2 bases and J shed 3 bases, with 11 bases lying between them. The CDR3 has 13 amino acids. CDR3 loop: CSVETGQSYEQYF. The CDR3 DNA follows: TGCAGCGTTGAAACCGGACAGAGCTACGAGCAGTACTTC.

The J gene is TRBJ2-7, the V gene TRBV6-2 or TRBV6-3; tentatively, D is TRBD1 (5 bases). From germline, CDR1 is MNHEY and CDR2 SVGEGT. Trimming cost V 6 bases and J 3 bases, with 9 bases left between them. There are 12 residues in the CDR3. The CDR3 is CASRLDSYEQYF. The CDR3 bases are TGTGCCAGCAGATTAGACAGCTACGAGCAGTACTTC.

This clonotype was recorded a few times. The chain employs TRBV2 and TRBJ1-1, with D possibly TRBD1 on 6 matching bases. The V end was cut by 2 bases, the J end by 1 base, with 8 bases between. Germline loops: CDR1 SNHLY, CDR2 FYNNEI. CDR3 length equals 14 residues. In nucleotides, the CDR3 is TGTGCCAGCAGTGAATGGGGGGCGAACACTGAAGCTTTCTTT. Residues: CASSEWGANTEAFF.

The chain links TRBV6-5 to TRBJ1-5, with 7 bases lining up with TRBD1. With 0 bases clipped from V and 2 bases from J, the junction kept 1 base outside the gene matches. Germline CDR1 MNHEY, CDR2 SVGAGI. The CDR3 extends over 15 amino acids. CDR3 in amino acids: CASSYSQGGNQPQHF. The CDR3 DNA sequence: TGTGCCAGCAGTTACTCGCAGGGGGGCAATCAGCCCCAGCATTTT.

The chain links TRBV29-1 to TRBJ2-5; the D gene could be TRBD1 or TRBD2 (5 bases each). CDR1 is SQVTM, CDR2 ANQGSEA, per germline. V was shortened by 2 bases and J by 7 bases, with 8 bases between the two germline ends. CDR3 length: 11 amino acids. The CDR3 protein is CSVERDGTQYF. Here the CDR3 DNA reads TGCAGCGTTGAACGGGACGGGACCCAGTACTTC.

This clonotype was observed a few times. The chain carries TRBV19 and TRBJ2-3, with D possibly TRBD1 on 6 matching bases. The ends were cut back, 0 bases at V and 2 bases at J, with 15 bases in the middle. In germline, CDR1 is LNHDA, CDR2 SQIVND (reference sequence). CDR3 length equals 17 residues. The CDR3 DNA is TGTGCCAGTAGTATAGATCAGGACAGCCGAATCACAGATACGCAGTATTTT. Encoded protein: CASSIDQDSRITDTQYF. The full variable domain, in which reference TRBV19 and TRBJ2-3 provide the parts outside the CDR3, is DGGITQSPKYLFRKEGQNVTLSCEQNLNHDAMYWYRQDPGQGLRLIYYSQIVNDFQKGDIAEGYSVSREKKESFPLTVTSAQKNPTAFYLCASSIDQDSRITDTQYFGPGTRLTVL.

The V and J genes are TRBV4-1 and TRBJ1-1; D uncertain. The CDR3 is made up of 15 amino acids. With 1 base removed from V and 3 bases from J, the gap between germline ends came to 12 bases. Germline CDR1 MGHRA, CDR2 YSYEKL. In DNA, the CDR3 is TGCGCCAGCAGCCAAGGGACGAGCCGATACACTGAAGCTTTCTTT. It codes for CASSQGTSRYTEAFF.

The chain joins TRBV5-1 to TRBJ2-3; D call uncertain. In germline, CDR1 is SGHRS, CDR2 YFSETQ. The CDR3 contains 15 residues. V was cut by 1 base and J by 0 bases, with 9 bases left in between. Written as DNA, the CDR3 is TGCGCCAGCAGCTTGTATGGCTCTAGCACAGATACGCAGTATTTT. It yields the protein CASSLYGSSTDTQYF.

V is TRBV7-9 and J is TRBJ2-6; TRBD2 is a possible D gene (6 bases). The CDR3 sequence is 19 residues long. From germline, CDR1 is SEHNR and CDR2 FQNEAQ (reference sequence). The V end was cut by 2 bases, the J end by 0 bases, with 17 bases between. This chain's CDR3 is CASSLPAGHESSGANVLTF. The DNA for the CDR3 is TGTGCCAGCAGCTTACCTGCGGGGCACGAGAGCTCTGGGGCCAACGTCCTGACTTTC.

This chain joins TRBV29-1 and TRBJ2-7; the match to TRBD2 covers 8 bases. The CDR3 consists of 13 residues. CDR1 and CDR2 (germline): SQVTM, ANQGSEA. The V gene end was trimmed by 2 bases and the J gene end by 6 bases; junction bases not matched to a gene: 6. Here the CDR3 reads CSVEHSGGLEQYF. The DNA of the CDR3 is TGCAGCGTTGAACACAGCGGGGGTCTCGAGCAGTACTTC.

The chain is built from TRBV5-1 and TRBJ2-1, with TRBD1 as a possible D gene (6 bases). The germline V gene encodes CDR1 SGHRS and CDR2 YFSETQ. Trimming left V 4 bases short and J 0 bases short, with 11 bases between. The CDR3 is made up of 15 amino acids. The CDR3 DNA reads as TGCGCCAGCAGCGGGGACATGTTCTCCTACAATGAGCAGTTCTTC. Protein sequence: CASSGDMFSYNEQFF.

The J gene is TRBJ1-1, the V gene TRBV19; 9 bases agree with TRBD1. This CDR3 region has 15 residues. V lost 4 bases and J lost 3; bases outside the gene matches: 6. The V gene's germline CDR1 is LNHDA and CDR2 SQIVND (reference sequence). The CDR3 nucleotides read TGTGCCAGTAGTAGACCGGGACAGGGACACACTGAAGCTTTCTTT. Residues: CASSRPGQGHTEAFF.

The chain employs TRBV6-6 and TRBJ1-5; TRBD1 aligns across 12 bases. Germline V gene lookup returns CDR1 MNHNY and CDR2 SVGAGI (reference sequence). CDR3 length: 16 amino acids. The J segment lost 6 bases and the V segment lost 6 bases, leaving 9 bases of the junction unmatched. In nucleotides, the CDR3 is TGTGCCAGCAGCACCGGGACAGGGGGCGCGGGTCAGCCCCAGCATTTT. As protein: CASSTGTGGAGQPQHF.

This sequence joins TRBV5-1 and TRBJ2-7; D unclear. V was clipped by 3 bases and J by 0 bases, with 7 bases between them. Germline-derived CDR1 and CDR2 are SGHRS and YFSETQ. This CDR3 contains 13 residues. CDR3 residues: CASSWELSYEQYF. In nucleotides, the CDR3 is TGCGCCAGCAGCTGGGAACTCTCCTACGAGCAGTACTTC.

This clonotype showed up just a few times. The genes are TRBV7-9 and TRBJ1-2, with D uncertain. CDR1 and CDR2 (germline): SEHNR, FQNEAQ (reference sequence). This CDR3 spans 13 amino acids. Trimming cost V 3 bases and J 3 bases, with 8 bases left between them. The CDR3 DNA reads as TGTGCCAGCAGCTTTGACGGGGACTATGGCTACACCTTC. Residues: CASSFDGDYGYTF.

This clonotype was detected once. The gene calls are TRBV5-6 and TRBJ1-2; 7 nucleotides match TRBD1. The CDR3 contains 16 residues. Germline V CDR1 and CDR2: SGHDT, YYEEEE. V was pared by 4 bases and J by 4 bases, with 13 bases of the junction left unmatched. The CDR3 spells CASSPPSDRRGYGYTF. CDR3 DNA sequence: TGTGCCAGCAGCCCCCCCTCGGACAGGAGGGGCTATGGCTACACCTTC.

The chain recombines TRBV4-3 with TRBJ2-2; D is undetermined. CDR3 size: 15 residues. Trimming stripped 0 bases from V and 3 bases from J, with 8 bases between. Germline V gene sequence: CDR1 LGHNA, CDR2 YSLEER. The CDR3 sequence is CASSQDRVDTGELFF. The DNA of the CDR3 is TGCGCCAGCAGCCAAGATCGGGTGGACACCGGGGAGCTGTTTTTT.

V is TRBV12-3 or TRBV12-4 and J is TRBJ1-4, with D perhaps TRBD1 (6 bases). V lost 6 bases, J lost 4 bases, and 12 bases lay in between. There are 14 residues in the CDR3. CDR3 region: CASRRTELNEKLFF. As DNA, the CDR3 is TGTGCCAGCAGGAGGACAGAGCTTAATGAAAAACTGTTTTTT.

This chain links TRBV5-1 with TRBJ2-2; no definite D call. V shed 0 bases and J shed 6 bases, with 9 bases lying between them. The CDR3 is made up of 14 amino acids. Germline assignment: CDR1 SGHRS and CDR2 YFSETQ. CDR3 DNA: TGCGCCAGCAGCTTGGCTTCCGCGGCCGGGGAGCTGTTTTTT. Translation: CASSLASAAGELFF.

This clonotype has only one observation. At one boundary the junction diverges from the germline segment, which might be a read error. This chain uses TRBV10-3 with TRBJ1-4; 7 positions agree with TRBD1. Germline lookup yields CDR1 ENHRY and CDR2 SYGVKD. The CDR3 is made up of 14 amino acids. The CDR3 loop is CATSWDRYNEKLFF. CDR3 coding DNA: TGTGCCACCAGTTGGGACAGATATAATGAAAAACTGTTTTTT.

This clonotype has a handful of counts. The CDR3 protein is CASSKQGAQEKLFF. CDR3 nucleotides: TGTGCCAGCTCAAAACAGGGGGCGCAGGAAAAACTGTTTTTT. This chain links TRBV12-3 or TRBV12-4 with TRBJ1-4; 9 nucleotides line up with TRBD1. V was clipped by 8 bases and J by 8 bases; unmatched bases: 9. The CDR3 totals 14 residues.

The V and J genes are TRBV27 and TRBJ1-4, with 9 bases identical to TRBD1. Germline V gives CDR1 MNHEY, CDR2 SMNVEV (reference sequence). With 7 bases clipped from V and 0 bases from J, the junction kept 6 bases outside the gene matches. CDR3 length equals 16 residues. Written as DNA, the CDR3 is TGTGCCAGCACCCGGACAGGGGCCACAACTAATGAAAAACTGTTTTTT. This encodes CASTRTGATTNEKLFF.